Each of the 16 T cell receptor beta chains below was sequenced from the same sample in a study of blood T cell repertoires in COVID-19. The repertoire was sequenced with immunoSEQ multiplex PCR; TCRdb's copy has only in-frame clones and lacks some. This table has 120,000 or so clones, 90% appearing once. Sequenced material: peripheral blood. The receptors stem from a man between 50 and 59 years old with active COVID-19.

The chain recombines TRBV19 with TRBJ2-5, with D possibly TRBD1 on 5 matching bases. The germline V gene has CDR1 LNHDA and CDR2 SQIVND (reference sequence). The CDR3 sequence is 15 residues long. V was cut by 5 bases and J by 4 bases, with 17 bases left in between. The DNA of the CDR3 is TGTGCCAGTAGTGTTCAGGGTAGGGGCAGAGAGACCCAGTACTTC. This gives the protein CASSVQGRGRETQYF.

The chain carries TRBV7-9 and TRBJ1-4, with TRBD1 matching over 7 bases. The length of the CDR3 is 14 residues. Trimming cost V 3 bases and J 4 bases; bases outside gene matches: 2. The germline V gene has CDR1 SEHNR and CDR2 FQNEAQ (reference sequence). CDR3 sequence (DNA): TGTGCCAGCAGCTTGGGACAGTTTAATGAAAAACTGTTTTTT. As protein: CASSLGQFNEKLFF.

The chain has TRBV28 and TRBJ1-1, with no clear D. The CDR3 runs to 13 residues. Trimming pared 1 base from V and 8 bases from J, leaving 11 bases between. Per germline, CDR1 MDHEN and CDR2 SYDVKM. CDR3 amino acids: CASSLLRVREAFF. DNA of the CDR3: TGTGCCAGCAGTTTATTGAGAGTGCGGGAAGCTTTCTTT. Based on the CDR3 plus reference TRBV28 and TRBJ1-1, the full variable domain is DVKVTQSSRYLVKRTGEKVFLECVQDMDHENMFWYRQDPGLGLRLIYFSYDVKMKEKGDIPEGYSVSREKKERFSLILESASTNQTSMYLCASSLLRVREAFFGQGTRLTVV.

The chain is built from TRBV27 and TRBJ1-6; D ambiguous. The length of the CDR3 is 15 residues. Germline CDR1 MNHEY, CDR2 SMNVEV (reference sequence). Trimming removed 2 bases at V and 0 bases at J, with 5 bases between. CDR3 nucleotides: TGTGCCAGCAGTTTAGAGGGCTCCTATAATTCACCCCTCCACTTT. Amino acids: CASSLEGSYNSPLHF.

Points on this clone: This sample includes further DNA sequences coding for the same CDR3. CDR3 amino acids: CASSLRGSNQPQHF. DNA for the CDR3: TGTGCCAGCAGCTTAAGGGGAAGCAATCAGCCCCAGCATTTT. The gene calls are TRBV7-9 and TRBJ1-5; tentatively, D is TRBD1 (5 bases). The CDR3 is 14 amino acids. Per germline, CDR1 SEHNR and CDR2 FQNEAQ (reference sequence). Trimming took 2 bases from V and 1 from J, leaving 6 bases between them.

This chain joins TRBV11-2 and TRBJ2-3; weak D call: TRBD1 (6 bases). From germline, CDR1 is SGHAT and CDR2 FQNNGV. V lost 6 bases and J lost 2, with 21 bases in between. CDR3 length: 17 amino acids. The CDR3 sequence is CASSQKWGQGSTDTQYF. CDR3 sequence (DNA): TGTGCCAGCAGTCAGAAGTGGGGGCAGGGTTCCACAGATACGCAGTATTTT.

Turning to this clone: The identical CDR3 is also encoded by other nucleotide sequences in the sample. The chain combines TRBV18 with TRBJ1-1, with D possibly matching TRBD1 (6 bases). The CDR3 totals 14 residues. Germline V gene sequence: CDR1 KGHSH, CDR2 LQKENI. V was shortened by 1 base and J by 4 bases, with 10 bases between the two germline ends. The CDR3 DNA follows: TGTGCCAGCTCACCACAGGGGGGGGGCACTGAAGCTTTCTTT. Its translation: CASSPQGGGTEAFF.

The chain carries TRBV10-3 and TRBJ1-5; a weak D match, TRBD1 (5 bases). Trimming removed 0 bases at V and 6 bases at J, with 15 bases between. The V gene's germline CDR1 is ENHRY and CDR2 SYGVKD. This CDR3 spans 16 amino acids. The CDR3 spells CAISESGGSMGQPQHF. The CDR3 nucleotides are TGTGCCATCAGTGAGTCTGGGGGGAGCATGGGTCAGCCCCAGCATTTT.

V is TRBV3-1 (or the pseudogene TRBV3-2) and J is TRBJ2-7, with 12 bases matching TRBD2. CDR1 and CDR2 from the germline V gene are LGHDT and YNNKEL (reference sequence). Losses at the gene ends were 5 bases for V and 5 bases for J; bases not matched to a gene: 10. The CDR3 is 16 amino acids. The CDR3 sequence: CASSSGLAGGQDEQYF. DNA for the CDR3: TGTGCCAGCAGCTCCGGCCTAGCGGGGGGGCAGGACGAGCAGTACTTC.

V is TRBV29-1 and J is TRBJ2-7, with 10 positions matching TRBD1. Germline-derived CDR1 and CDR2 are SQVTM and ANQGSEA. The junction had 5 bases not matched to a gene; V was cut back by 2 bases and J by 1 base. The CDR3 contains 15 residues. CDR3 bases: TGCAGCGTTGAAAGGGGGGACAGGGGATCCTACGAGCAGTACTTC. Protein: CSVERGDRGSYEQYF.

The count of this clone is one. V is TRBV5-1 and J is TRBJ2-5; D unresolved. In germline, CDR1 is SGHRS, CDR2 YFSETQ. V gave up 5 bases and J gave up 0 bases, with 20 bases separating them. The CDR3 has 17 amino acids. The CDR3, as DNA: TGCGCCAGCAGTACCCTTCCCAGACAACGGTACCAAGAGACCCAGTACTTC. Residues: CASSTLPRQRYQETQYF.

This clone has only one observation. This chain connects TRBV7-9 to TRBJ1-3; weak D call: TRBD1 (5 bases). V lost 5 bases and J lost 0, with 14 bases in between. There are 16 residues in the CDR3. Germline V gene data show CDR1 as SEHNR and CDR2 as FQNEAQ (reference sequence). The CDR3 region is CASSPPGGSSGNTIYF. CDR3 DNA: TGTGCCAGCAGCCCACCGGGGGGGAGCTCTGGAAACACCATATATTTT.

This clone was seen a handful of times. The chain combines TRBV11-3 with TRBJ2-7, with 7 bases that match TRBD1. V shed 5 bases, J shed 1 base, and the junction held 5 bases outside the gene matches. Germline V gene lookup returns CDR1 SGHNT and CDR2 YENEEA. The CDR3 has 14 residues. The CDR3: CASSQDRASYEQYF. The CDR3 nucleotides read TGTGCCAGCAGCCAAGACAGGGCATCCTACGAGCAGTACTTC.

The CDR3 nucleotides read TGTGCCAGCAGCCAAGCAATCGGGAACACCGGGGAGCTGTTTTTT. It translates to CASSQAIGNTGELFF. V is TRBV4-2 and J is TRBJ2-2; D gene unclear. The CDR3 covers 15 residues. V was pared by 1 base and J by 1 base, with 7 bases between. Germline values: CDR1 LGHNA, CDR2 YNFKEQ.

CDR3 protein: CATSQRGTGGFYEQYV. CDR3 coding DNA: TGTGCCACCAGCCAAAGGGGGACAGGGGGCTTTTACGAGCAGTACGTC. The genes are TRBV15 and TRBJ2-7, with TRBD1 matching over 12 bases. The trim removed 5 bases at V and 4 bases at J, leaving 9 bases unmatched. CDR1 LNHNV and CDR2 YYDKDF come from the germline V gene (reference sequence). This CDR3 comprises 16 residues.

The chain employs TRBV6-5 and TRBJ1-5; D is unclear. Germline CDR1 MNHEY, CDR2 SVGAGI. V lost 5 bases and J lost 8, with 10 bases in between. This CDR3 is 12 amino acids long. CDR3 sequence: CASSPPPEPQHF. The DNA for the CDR3 is TGTGCCAGCAGTCCCCCCCCGGAGCCCCAGCATTTT.